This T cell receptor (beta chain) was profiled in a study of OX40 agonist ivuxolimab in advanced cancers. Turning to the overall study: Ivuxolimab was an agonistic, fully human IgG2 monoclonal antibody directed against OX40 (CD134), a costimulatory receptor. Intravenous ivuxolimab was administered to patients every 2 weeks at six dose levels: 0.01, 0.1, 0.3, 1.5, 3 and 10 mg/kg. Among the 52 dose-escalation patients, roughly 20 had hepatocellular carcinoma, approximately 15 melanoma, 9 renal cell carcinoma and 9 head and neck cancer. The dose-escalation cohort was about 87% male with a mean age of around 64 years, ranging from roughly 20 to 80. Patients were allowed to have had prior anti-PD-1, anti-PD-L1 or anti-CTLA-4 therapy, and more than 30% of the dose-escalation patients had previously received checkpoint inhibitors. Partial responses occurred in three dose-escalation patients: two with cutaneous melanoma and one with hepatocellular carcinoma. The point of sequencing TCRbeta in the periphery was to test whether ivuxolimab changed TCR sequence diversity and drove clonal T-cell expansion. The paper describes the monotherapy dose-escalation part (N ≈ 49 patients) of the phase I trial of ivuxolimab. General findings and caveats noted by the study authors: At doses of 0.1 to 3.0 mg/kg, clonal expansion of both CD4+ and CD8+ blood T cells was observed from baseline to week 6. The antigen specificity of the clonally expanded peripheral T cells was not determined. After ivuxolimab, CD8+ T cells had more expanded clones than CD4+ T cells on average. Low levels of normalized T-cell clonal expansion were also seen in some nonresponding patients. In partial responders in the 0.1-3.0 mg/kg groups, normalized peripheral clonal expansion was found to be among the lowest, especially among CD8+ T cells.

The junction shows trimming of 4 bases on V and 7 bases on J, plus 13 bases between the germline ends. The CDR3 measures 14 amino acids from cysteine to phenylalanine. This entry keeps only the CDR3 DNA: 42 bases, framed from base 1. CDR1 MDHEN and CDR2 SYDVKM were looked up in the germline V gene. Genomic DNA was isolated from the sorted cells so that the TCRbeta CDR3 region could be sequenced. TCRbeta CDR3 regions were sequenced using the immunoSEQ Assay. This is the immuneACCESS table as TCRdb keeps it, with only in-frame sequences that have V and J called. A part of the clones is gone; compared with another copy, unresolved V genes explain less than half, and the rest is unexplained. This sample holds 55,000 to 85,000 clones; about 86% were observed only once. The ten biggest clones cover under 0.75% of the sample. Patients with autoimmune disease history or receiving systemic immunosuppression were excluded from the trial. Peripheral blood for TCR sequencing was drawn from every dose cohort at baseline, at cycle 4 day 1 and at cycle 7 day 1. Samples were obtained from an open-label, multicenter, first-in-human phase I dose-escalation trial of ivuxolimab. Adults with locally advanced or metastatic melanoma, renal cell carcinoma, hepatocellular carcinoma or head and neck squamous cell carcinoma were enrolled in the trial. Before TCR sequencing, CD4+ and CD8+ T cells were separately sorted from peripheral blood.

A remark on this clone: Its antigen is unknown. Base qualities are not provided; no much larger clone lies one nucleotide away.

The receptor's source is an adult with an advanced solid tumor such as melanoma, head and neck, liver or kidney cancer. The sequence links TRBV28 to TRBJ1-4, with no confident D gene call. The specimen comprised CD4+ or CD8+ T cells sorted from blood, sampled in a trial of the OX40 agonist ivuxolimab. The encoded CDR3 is CASSSSSLGEKLFF. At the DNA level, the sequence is TGTGCCAGCAGTTCCTCCAGCTTAGGTGAAAAACTGTTTTTT.